Below are 3 T cell receptor beta chains sequenced from a single sample in a study of monozygotic twins with inflammatory bowel disease. No DNA is given; TCRdb re-called the 5' RACE reads and lists each CDR3 protein once. The sample table sets out 300,000 to 350,000 distinct CDR3 sequences. The sample taken for sequencing was blood. These receptors were taken from a human donor with ulcerative colitis or Crohn's disease, or a healthy co-twin of an affected twin (not recorded which).

The V call is TRBV4-2, the J call TRBJ2-6; TCRdb calls TRBD1, which cannot be checked without DNA. From germline, CDR1 is LGHNA and CDR2 YNFKEQ. The CDR3 contains 17 residues. This CDR3 reads CASSQALSGSGSNVLTF.

V is TRBV5-1 and J is TRBJ2-3; TCRdb's D gene call, TRBD2, goes unchecked for lack of DNA. Germline CDR1 is SGHRS and CDR2 is YFSETQ. The CDR3 sequence is 17 residues long. The CDR3: CASSSRSGLAGTDTQYF.

This chain uses TRBV15 with TRBJ1-2. CDR1 is LNHNV and CDR2 is YYDKDF in the germline V gene (reference sequence). This CDR3 has 15 amino acids. CDR3 sequence reads: CATENGRRRGYGYTF.